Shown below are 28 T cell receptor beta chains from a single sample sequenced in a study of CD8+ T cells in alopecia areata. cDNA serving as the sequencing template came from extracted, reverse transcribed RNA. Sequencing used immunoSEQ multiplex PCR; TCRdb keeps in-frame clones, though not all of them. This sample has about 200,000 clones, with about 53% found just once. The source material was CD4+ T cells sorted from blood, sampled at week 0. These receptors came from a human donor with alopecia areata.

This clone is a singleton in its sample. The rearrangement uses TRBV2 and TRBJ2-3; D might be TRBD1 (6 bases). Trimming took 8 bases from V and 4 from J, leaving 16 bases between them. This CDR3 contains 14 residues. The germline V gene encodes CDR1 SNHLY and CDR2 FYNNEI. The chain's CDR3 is CASGTQGWADTQYF. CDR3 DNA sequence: TGTGCCAGCGGAACACAGGGCTGGGCAGATACGCAGTATTTT.

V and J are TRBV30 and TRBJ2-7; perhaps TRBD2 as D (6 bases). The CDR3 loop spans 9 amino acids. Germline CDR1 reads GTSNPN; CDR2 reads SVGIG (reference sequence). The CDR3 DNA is TGTGCTGTCAGCCCCGGGGGGTACTTC. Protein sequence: CAVSPGGYF. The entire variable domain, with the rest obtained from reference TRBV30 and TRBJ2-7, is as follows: SQTIHQWPATLVQPVGSPLSLECTVEGTSNPNLYWYRQAAGRGLQLLFYSVGIGQISSEVPQNLSASRPQDRQFILSSKKLLLSDSGFYLCAVSPGGYFGPGTRLTVT.

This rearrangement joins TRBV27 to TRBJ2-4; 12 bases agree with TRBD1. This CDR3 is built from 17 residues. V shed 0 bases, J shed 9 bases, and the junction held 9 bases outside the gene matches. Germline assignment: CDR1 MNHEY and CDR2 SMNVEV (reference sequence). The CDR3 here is CASSLSLTGTGGGIQYF. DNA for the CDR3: TGTGCCAGCAGTTTATCCTTAACAGGGACAGGGGGCGGCATTCAGTACTTC.

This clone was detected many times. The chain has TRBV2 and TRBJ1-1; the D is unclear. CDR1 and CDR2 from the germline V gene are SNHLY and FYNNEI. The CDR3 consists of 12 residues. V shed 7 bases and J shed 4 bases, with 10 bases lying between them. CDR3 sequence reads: CASNGLGTEAFF. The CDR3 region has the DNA TGTGCCAGCAACGGCCTGGGCACTGAAGCTTTCTTT.

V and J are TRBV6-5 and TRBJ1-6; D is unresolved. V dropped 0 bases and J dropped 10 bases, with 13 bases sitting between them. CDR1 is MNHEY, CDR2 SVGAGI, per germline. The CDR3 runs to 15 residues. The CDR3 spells CASSYSRPEMSPLHF. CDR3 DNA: TGTGCCAGCAGTTACTCTCGACCGGAGATGTCACCCCTCCACTTT.

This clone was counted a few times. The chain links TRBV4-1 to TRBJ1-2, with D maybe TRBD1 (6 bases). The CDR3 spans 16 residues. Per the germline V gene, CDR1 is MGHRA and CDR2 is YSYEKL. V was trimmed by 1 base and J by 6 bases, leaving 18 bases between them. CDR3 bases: TGCGCCAGCAGCCAAGTCGTAGCACAGGGAGGGAATGGCTACACCTTC. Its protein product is CASSQVVAQGGNGYTF.

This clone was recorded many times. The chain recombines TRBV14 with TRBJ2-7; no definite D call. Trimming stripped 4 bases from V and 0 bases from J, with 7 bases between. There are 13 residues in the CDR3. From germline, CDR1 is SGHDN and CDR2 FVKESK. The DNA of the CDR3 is TGTGCCAGCAGCCCTCGAGTCTCCTACGAGCAGTACTTC. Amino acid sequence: CASSPRVSYEQYF.

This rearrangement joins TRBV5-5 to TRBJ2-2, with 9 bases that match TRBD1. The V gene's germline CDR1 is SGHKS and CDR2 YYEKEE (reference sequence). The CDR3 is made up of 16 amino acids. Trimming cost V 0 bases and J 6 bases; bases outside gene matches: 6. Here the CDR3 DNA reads TGTGCCAGCAGCTTGGAACCGGGACAGGGCGCCGGGGAGCTGTTTTTT. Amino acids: CASSLEPGQGAGELFF. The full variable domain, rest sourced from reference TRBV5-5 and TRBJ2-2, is DAGVTQSPTHLIKTRGQQVTLRCSPISGHKSVSWYQQVLGQGPQFIFQYYEKEERGRGNFPDRFSARQFPNYSSELNVNALLLGDSALYLCASSLEPGQGAGELFFGEGSRLTVL.

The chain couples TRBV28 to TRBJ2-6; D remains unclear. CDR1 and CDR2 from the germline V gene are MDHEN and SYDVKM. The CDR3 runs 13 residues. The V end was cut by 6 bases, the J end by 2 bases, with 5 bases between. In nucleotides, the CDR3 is TGTGCCAGCAGGATAACTGGGGCCAACGTCCTGACTTTC. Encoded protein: CASRITGANVLTF.

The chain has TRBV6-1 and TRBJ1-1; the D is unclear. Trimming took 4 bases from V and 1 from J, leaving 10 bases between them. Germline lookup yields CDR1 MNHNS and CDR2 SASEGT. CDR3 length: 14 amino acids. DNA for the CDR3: TGTGCCAGCAGTGTTCGATCCGGGAACACTGAAGCTTTCTTT. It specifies CASSVRSGNTEAFF.

CDR3 DNA sequence: TGTGCCAGCAGCCAGGGTCGGGACACTGAAGCTTTCTTT. As protein: CASSQGRDTEAFF. The chain employs TRBV7-3 and TRBJ1-1; TRBD1 is a possible D gene (5 bases). The ends were cut back, 5 bases at V and 3 bases at J, with 10 bases in the middle. The CDR3 runs 13 residues. Looked up from germline, CDR1 is SGHTA and CDR2 is FQGTGA.

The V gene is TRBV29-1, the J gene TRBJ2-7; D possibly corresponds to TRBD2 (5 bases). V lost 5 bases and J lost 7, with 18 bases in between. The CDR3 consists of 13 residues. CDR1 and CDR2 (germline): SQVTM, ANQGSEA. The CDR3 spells CSVLAGPSGEQYF. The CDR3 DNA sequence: TGCAGCGTTCTGGCAGGTCCCTCGGGGGAGCAGTACTTC.

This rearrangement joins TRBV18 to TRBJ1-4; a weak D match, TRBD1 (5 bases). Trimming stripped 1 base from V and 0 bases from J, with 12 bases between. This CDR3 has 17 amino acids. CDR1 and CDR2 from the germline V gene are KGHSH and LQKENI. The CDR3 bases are TGTGCCAGCTCACCACGGGGCACTTTTACAACTAATGAAAAACTGTTTTTT. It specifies CASSPRGTFTTNEKLFF. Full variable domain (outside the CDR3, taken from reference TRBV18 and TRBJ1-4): NAGVMQNPRHLVRRRGQEARLRCSPMKGHSHVYWYRQLPEEGLKFMVYLQKENIIDESGMPKERFSAEFPKEGPSILRIQQVVRGDSAAYFCASSPRGTFTTNEKLFFGSGTQLSVL.

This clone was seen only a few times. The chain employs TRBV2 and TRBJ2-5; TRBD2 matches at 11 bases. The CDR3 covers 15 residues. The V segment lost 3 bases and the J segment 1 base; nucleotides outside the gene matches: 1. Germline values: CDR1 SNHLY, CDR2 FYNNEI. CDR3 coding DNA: TGTGCCAGCAGTGAGACTAGCGGGGCCCAAGAGACCCAGTACTTC. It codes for CASSETSGAQETQYF. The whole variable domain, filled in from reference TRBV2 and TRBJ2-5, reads EPEVTQTPSHQVTQMGQEVILRCVPISNHLYFYWYRQILGQKVEFLVSFYNNEISEKSEIFDDQFSVERPDGSNFTLKIRSTKLEDSAMYFCASSETSGAQETQYFGPGTRLLVL.

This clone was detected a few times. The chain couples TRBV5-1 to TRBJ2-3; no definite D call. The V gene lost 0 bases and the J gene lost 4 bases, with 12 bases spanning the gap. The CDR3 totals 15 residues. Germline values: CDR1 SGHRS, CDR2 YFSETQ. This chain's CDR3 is CASSLAPGPADTQYF. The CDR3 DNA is TGCGCCAGCAGCTTGGCCCCAGGACCGGCAGATACGCAGTATTTT.

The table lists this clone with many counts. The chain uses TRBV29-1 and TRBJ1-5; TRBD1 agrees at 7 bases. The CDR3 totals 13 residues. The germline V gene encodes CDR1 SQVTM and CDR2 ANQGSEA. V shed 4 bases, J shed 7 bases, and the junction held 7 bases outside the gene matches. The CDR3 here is CSVADDRDQPQHF. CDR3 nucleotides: TGCAGCGTTGCCGACGACAGGGACCAGCCCCAGCATTTT.

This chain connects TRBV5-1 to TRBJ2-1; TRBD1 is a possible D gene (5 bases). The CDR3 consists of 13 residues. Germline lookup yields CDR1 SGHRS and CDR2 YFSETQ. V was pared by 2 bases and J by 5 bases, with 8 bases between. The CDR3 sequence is CASSLGRDNEQFF. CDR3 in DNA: TGCGCCAGCAGCTTAGGCAGGGACAATGAGCAGTTCTTC.

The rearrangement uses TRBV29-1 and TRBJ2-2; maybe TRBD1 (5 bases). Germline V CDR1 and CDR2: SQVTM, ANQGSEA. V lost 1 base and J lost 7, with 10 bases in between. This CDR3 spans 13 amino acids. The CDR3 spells CSVEVRDSGELFF. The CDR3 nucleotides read TGCAGCGTTGAAGTAAGAGACAGCGGGGAGCTGTTTTTT.

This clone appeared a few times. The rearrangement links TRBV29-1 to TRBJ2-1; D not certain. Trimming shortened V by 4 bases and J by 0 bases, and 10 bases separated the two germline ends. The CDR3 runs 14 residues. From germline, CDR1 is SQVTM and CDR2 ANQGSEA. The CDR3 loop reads CSVVRSRSYNEQFF. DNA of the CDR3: TGCAGCGTTGTGCGGTCTCGCTCCTACAATGAGCAGTTCTTC.

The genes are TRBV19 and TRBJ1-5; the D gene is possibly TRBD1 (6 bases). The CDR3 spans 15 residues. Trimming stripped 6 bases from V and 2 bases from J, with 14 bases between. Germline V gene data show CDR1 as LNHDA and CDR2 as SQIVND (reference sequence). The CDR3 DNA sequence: TGTGCCAGTAGCCGGGAGGGGGATGGCAATCAGCCCCAGCATTTT. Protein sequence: CASSREGDGNQPQHF.

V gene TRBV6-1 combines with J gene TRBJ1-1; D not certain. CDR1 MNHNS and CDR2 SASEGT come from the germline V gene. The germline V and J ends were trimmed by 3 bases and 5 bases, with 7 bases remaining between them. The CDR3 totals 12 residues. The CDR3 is CASSDGQTEAFF. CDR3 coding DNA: TGTGCCAGCAGTGACGGCCAAACTGAAGCTTTCTTT.

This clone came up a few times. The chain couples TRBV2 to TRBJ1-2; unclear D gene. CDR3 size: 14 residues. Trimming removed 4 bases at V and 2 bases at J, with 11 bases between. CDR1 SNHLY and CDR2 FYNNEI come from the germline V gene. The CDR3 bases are TGTGCCAGCAGTGGGGAGGGCCTCAACTATGGCTACACCTTC. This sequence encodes CASSGEGLNYGYTF.

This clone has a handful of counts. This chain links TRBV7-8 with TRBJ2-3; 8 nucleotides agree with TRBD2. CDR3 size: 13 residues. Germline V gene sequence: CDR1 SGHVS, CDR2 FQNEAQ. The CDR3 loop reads CAARAGGHGTQYF. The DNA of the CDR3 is TGTGCTGCCCGGGCGGGGGGTCACGGTACGCAGTATTTT.

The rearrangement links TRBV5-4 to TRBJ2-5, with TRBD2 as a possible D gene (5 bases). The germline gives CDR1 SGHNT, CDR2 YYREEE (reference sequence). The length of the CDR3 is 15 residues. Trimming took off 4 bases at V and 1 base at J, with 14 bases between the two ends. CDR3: CASSPNLRGQETQYF. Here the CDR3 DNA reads TGTGCCAGCAGCCCTAACCTCCGGGGCCAAGAGACCCAGTACTTC.

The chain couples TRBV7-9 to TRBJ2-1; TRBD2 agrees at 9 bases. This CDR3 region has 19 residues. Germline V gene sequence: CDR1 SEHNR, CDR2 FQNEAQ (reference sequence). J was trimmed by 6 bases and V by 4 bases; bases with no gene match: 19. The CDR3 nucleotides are TGTGCCAGCAGCTCACATTTTGGTAGCGGGAGTATCGTGGGCAATGAGCAGTTCTTC. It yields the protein CASSSHFGSGSIVGNEQFF.

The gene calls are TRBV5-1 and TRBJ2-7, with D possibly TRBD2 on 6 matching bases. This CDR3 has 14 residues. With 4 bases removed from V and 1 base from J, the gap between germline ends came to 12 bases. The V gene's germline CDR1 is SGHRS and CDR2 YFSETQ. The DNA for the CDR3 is TGCGCCAGCAGCGTATCGGCGGGGTCCTACGAGCAGTACTTC. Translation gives CASSVSAGSYEQYF.

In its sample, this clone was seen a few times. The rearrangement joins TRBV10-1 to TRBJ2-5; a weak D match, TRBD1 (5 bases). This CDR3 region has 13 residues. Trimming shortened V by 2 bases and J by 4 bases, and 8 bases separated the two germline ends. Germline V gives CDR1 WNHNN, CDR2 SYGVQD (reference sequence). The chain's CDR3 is CASSERRGETQYF. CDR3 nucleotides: TGCGCCAGCAGTGAGCGTAGGGGAGAGACCCAGTACTTC.

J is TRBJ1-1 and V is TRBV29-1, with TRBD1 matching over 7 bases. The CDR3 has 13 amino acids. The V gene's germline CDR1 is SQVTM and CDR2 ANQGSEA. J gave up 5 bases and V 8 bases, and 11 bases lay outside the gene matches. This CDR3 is CSPTGTLGTEAFF. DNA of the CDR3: TGCAGCCCGACAGGGACCCTGGGGACTGAAGCTTTCTTT.